The 22 T cell receptor beta chains listed next were all sequenced from one sample in a study of blood T cell repertoires in COVID-19. TCRdb's copy holds only in-frame clones and misses some; the assay was immunoSEQ multiplex PCR. The sample records 110,000 or so clones, 87% being singletons. Sequences were obtained from peripheral blood. The receptors were gathered from a human donor in a cohort sampled during active COVID-19.

The V call is TRBV19, the J call TRBJ2-4, with 7 bases lining up with TRBD1. CDR1 and CDR2 from the germline V gene are LNHDA and SQIVND (reference sequence). Losses at the gene ends were 1 base for V and 8 bases for J; bases not matched to a gene: 2. The CDR3 is 13 amino acids. CDR3 DNA: TGTGCCAGTAGTATAGGACAGGGATACATTCAGTACTTC. Translating it yields CASSIGQGYIQYF.

The chain recombines TRBV5-8 with TRBJ2-7; TRBD2 matches 10 bases. CDR1 is SGHTS, CDR2 YDEGEE, per germline. V shed 0 bases, J shed 2 bases, and the junction held 8 bases outside the gene matches. There are 17 residues in the CDR3. CDR3 region: CASSLDRGTSEAYEQYF. CDR3 coding DNA: TGTGCCAGCAGCTTGGATCGGGGGACTAGCGAGGCCTACGAGCAGTACTTC.

The V gene is TRBV2, the J gene TRBJ2-7; 9 bases fit TRBD2. The CDR3 length is 14 residues. Germline CDR1 and CDR2: SNHLY and FYNNEI. J lost 4 bases, V lost 6 bases, and 7 bases had no gene match. DNA for the CDR3: TGTGCCAGCAGCTCTAGCGGGATACAATACGAGCAGTACTTC. Translation gives CASSSSGIQYEQYF. Full variable domain (remainder filled in from reference TRBV2 and TRBJ2-7): EPEVTQTPSHQVTQMGQEVILRCVPISNHLYFYWYRQILGQKVEFLVSFYNNEISEKSEIFDDQFSVERPDGSNFTLKIRSTKLEDSAMYFCASSSSGIQYEQYFGPGTRLTVT.

The chain couples TRBV6-4 to TRBJ1-2, with D possibly matching TRBD1 (5 bases). V was shortened by 2 bases and J by 4 bases, with 14 bases between the two germline ends. From germline, CDR1 is MRHNA and CDR2 SNTAGT. The length of the CDR3 is 15 residues. The CDR3: CASSDEPVGPYGYTF. In DNA, the CDR3 is TGTGCCAGCAGTGACGAGCCGGTGGGGCCCTATGGCTACACCTTC.

J is TRBJ2-1 and V is TRBV7-6, with 7 nucleotides matching TRBD2. The CDR3 is 14 residues long. V lost 3 bases and J lost 9; bases outside the gene matches: 8. Germline V gene data show CDR1 as SGHVS and CDR2 as FNYEAQ. CDR3 sequence reads: CASSFGGSQGEQFF. CDR3 nucleotides: TGTGCCAGCAGCTTTGGCGGGAGTCAGGGTGAGCAGTTCTTC.

A single count supports this clone. The chain is built from TRBV27 and TRBJ2-1; 7 nucleotides align to TRBD1. The trim removed 8 bases at V and 4 bases at J, leaving 2 bases unmatched. The CDR3 totals 12 residues. Germline V gene data show CDR1 as MNHEY and CDR2 as SMNVEV (reference sequence). CDR3 in DNA: TGTGCCAGCCGGGACAGATACAATGAGCAGTTCTTC. It specifies CASRDRYNEQFF.

This chain uses TRBV30 with TRBJ1-1, with D uncertain. Trimming stripped 0 bases from V and 4 bases from J, with 18 bases between. The CDR3 spans 16 residues. Germline V gives CDR1 GTSNPN, CDR2 SVGIG (reference sequence). DNA for the CDR3: TGTGCCTGGAGTGTAATGCCCAAGGGAGGCGGCACTGAAGCTTTCTTT. Its protein product is CAWSVMPKGGGTEAFF. Full variable domain (outside the CDR3, taken from reference TRBV30 and TRBJ1-1): SQTIHQWPATLVQPVGSPLSLECTVEGTSNPNLYWYRQAAGRGLQLLFYSVGIGQISSEVPQNLSASRPQDRQFILSSKKLLLSDSGFYLCAWSVMPKGGGTEAFFGQGTRLTVV.

The sample holds one count of this clone. The CDR3 loop is CASPAPRDSTYEQYF. CDR3 DNA sequence: TGTGCCAGCCCAGCTCCCAGGGACAGCACCTACGAGCAGTACTTC. The V gene is TRBV7-9, the J gene TRBJ2-7; TRBD1 matches 7 bases. Trimming took 8 bases from V and 2 from J; bases not matched to a gene: 12. The CDR3 consists of 15 residues. The germline CDR1 and CDR2 sequences are SEHNR and FQNEAQ (reference sequence). The whole variable domain, filled in from reference TRBV7-9 and TRBJ2-7, reads DTGVSQNPRHKITKRGQNVTFRCDPISEHNRLYWYRQTLGQGPEFLTYFQNEAQLEKSRLLSDRFSAERPKGSFSTLEIQRTEQGDSAMYLCASPAPRDSTYEQYFGPGTRLTVT.

The rearrangement joins TRBV5-8 to TRBJ1-1; 11 nucleotides align to TRBD1. Per the germline V gene, CDR1 is SGHTS and CDR2 is YDEGEE. Trimming took 3 bases from V and 3 from J; bases not matched to a gene: 7. The CDR3 length is 16 residues. This CDR3 reads CASSSGTGGLYTEAFF. The DNA for the CDR3 is TGTGCCAGCAGCTCCGGGACAGGGGGTCTCTACACTGAAGCTTTCTTT.

As concerns this clone: The junction differs from germline at one of its ends, possibly a read error. This chain uses TRBV7-7 with TRBJ2-2; 12 positions match TRBD2. CDR3 length equals 14 residues. The germline CDR1 and CDR2 sequences are SSHAT and FNYEAQ (reference sequence). CDR3 in DNA: TGTGCCAGCAGCCTAGCGGGAGGGACCGGGGAGCTGTTTTTT. Translating it yields CASSLAGGTGELFF. The whole variable domain, filled in from reference TRBV7-7 and TRBJ2-2, reads GAGVSQSPRYKVTKRGQDVTLRCDPISSHATLYWYQQALGQGPEFLTYFNYEAQPDKSGLPSDRFSAERPEGSISTLTIQRTEQRDSAMYRCASSLAGGTGELFFGEGSRLTVL.

The J gene is TRBJ2-2, the V gene TRBV4-1, with D possibly matching TRBD2 (6 bases). CDR3 length: 16 residues. Germline V gene lookup returns CDR1 MGHRA and CDR2 YSYEKL. V was pared by 5 bases and J by 0 bases, with 13 bases between. CDR3 loop: CASSWSGTSNTGELFF. In DNA form, the CDR3 reads TGCGCCAGCAGCTGGTCCGGGACTTCGAACACCGGGGAGCTGTTTTTT.

V is TRBV19 and J is TRBJ1-6; no clear D. Germline loops: CDR1 LNHDA, CDR2 SQIVND (reference sequence). The CDR3 has 17 amino acids. V shed 7 bases and J shed 0 bases, with 16 bases lying between them. The CDR3 reads CASKETRRSSYNSPLHF. CDR3 nucleotide sequence: TGTGCCAGTAAGGAGACACGGAGGAGCTCCTATAATTCACCCCTCCACTTT.

The chain combines TRBV6-5 with TRBJ1-3; 7 bases are a match to TRBD1. Germline-derived CDR1 and CDR2 are MNHEY and SVGAGI. This CDR3 spans 16 amino acids. V was pared by 4 bases and J by 0 bases, with 6 bases of the junction left unmatched. CDR3 sequence (DNA): TGTGCCAGCAGTTTGGGACAGATAAACTCTGGAAACACCATATATTTT. Translation gives CASSLGQINSGNTIYF.

This clone was counted only a few times. This sequence joins TRBV6-6 and TRBJ1-4, with 12 bases fitting TRBD1. This CDR3 is 16 amino acids long. Looked up from germline, CDR1 is MNHNY and CDR2 is SVGAGI (reference sequence). The J segment lost 8 bases and the V segment lost 6 bases, leaving 10 bases of the junction unmatched. CDR3 coding DNA: TGTGCCAGCAGAAATGCCCGGGACAGGGGGCGAGAAAAACTGTTTTTT. Translating gives CASRNARDRGREKLFF.

The chain combines TRBV2 with TRBJ2-7, with D perhaps matching TRBD1 (7 bases). The CDR3 has 16 amino acids. Per germline, CDR1 SNHLY and CDR2 FYNNEI. V lost 0 bases, J lost 6 bases, and 18 bases lay in between. CDR3 region: CASSEAEGNRGGEQYF. The DNA of the CDR3 is TGTGCCAGCAGTGAAGCAGAGGGAAACAGGGGAGGCGAGCAGTACTTC.

V is TRBV5-1 and J is TRBJ1-2, with D hard to call. The CDR3 consists of 13 residues. CDR1 is SGHRS, CDR2 YFSETQ, per germline. The germline V and J ends were trimmed by 10 bases and 1 base, with 14 bases remaining between them. The CDR3 DNA reads TGCGCCGGACGGACGGACTTTAACTATGGCTACACCTTC. This encodes CAGRTDFNYGYTF.

V gene TRBV5-1 combines with J gene TRBJ2-7; TRBD2 agrees at 7 bases. This CDR3 is 17 amino acids long. Losses at the gene ends were 4 bases for V and 2 bases for J; bases not matched to a gene: 15. The germline V gene encodes CDR1 SGHRS and CDR2 YFSETQ. The CDR3 DNA sequence: TGCGCCAGCAGCGTGGGGGGTAGCGGGTTCCTTACCTACGAGCAGTACTTC. The encoded protein is CASSVGGSGFLTYEQYF.

Here the CDR3 reads CASLQGGPYNEQFF. In DNA form, the CDR3 reads TGTGCCAGCTTACAGGGGGGCCCCTACAATGAGCAGTTCTTC. This chain connects TRBV27 to TRBJ2-1; 8 nucleotides match TRBD1. The junction had 5 bases not matched to a gene; V was cut back by 8 bases and J by 2 bases. Germline-derived CDR1 and CDR2 are MNHEY and SMNVEV (reference sequence). This CDR3 region has 14 residues.

The V call is TRBV28, the J call TRBJ1-1; 7 bases fit TRBD1. Germline assignment: CDR1 MDHEN and CDR2 SYDVKM. The length of the CDR3 is 17 residues. Losses at the gene ends were 6 bases for V and 1 base for J; bases not matched to a gene: 14. The CDR3 sequence is CASSQTGIITWNTEAFF. Here the CDR3 DNA reads TGTGCCAGCAGCCAGACAGGGATTATTACGTGGAACACTGAAGCTTTCTTT.

This clone was seen just once. This chain joins TRBV3-1 (or the pseudogene TRBV3-2) and TRBJ2-7; 12 bases match TRBD2. J was trimmed by 5 bases and V by 0 bases; bases with no gene match: 8. The CDR3 contains 17 residues. Germline V gene lookup returns CDR1 LGHDT and CDR2 YNNKEL (reference sequence). CDR3 protein: CASSQERLAGGRNEQYF. Written as DNA, the CDR3 is TGTGCCAGCAGCCAAGAGCGGCTAGCGGGAGGGAGGAACGAGCAGTACTTC.

The J gene is TRBJ2-6, the V gene TRBV14; D not resolved. Germline V gene sequence: CDR1 SGHDN, CDR2 FVKESK. Trimming took off 0 bases at V and 4 bases at J, with 7 bases between the two ends. This CDR3 contains 15 residues. The CDR3 DNA sequence: TGTGCCAGCAGCCAAGACTGGCTGGGGGCCAACGTCCTGACTTTC. Amino acid sequence: CASSQDWLGANVLTF. Supplemented by reference TRBV14 and TRBJ2-6, the full variable domain reads EAGVTQFPSHSVIEKGQTVTLRCDPISGHDNLYWYRRVMGKEIKFLLHFVKESKQDESGMPNNRFLAERTGGTYSTLKVQPAELEDSGVYFCASSQDWLGANVLTFGAGSRLTVL.

This chain links TRBV19 with TRBJ2-7; 8 nucleotides agree with TRBD1. This CDR3 has 14 amino acids. J was trimmed by 0 bases and V by 4 bases; bases with no gene match: 2. Germline V gene lookup returns CDR1 LNHDA and CDR2 SQIVND (reference sequence). In nucleotides, the CDR3 is TGTGCCAGTAGTAGAGGACAGGGCTCCTACGAGCAGTACTTC. It specifies CASSRGQGSYEQYF.